The 14 T cell receptor beta chains in this list originate from one sample, sequenced in a study of T cells in Graves' hyperthyroidism and ophthalmopathy. The TCR beta CDR3 regions underwent amplification using RNA transcripts as the source. First-round RT-PCR targeting the TCR CDR3 was performed with the HTBI primer set. TCRdb redid the calling of the multiplex PCR reads with MiXCR, one entry per CDR3 protein. The sample includes under 400,000 distinct CDR3 sequences, 20% to 25% of them seen just once. The sequencing sample was made of blood. The receptors shown here come from a man aged 50-59 years with Graves' hyperthyroidism.

Comment on this clonotype: An end of the junction differs from the germline gene, which may be a read error. The J gene is TRBJ2-7, the V gene TRBV27; D might be TRBD2 (5 bases). Germline V CDR1 and CDR2: MNHEY, SMNVEV (reference sequence). The CDR3 loop spans 16 amino acids. CDR3 protein: CTRSYPRLALSYEQYF. The CDR3 bases are TGTACCAGGAGTTATCCTCGGCTAGCCCTCTCCTACGAGCAGTACTTC.

This clonotype was seen a handful of times. The V gene is TRBV5-4, the J gene TRBJ1-1, with 9 bases matching TRBD1. The CDR3 runs to 13 residues. V lost 4 bases, J lost 11 bases, and 9 bases stayed unmatched. Germline CDR1 SGHNT, CDR2 YYREEE (reference sequence). The CDR3 DNA is TGTGCCAGCAGCAACCGGGACAGGGAAAGGGCTTTCTTT. This encodes CASSNRDRERAFF.

The chain joins TRBV10-3 to TRBJ2-7, with 8 nucleotides matching TRBD1. This CDR3 contains 14 residues. V lost 6 bases to trimming and J lost 2 bases; unmatched junction nucleotides: 6. Germline V gene lookup returns CDR1 ENHRY and CDR2 SYGVKD. The DNA for the CDR3 is TGTGCCATCAGGACCCAGACAGGGGCCTACGAGCAGTACTTC. Its protein product is CAIRTQTGAYEQYF.

V usage is TRBV7-3 and J usage is TRBJ2-3, with D uncertain. The CDR3 runs to 12 residues. Germline CDR1 and CDR2: SGHTA and FQGTGA. V was trimmed by 5 bases and J by 8 bases, leaving 11 bases between them. The CDR3 sequence is CASSPRSGTQYF. In DNA form, the CDR3 reads TGTGCCAGCAGCCCCCGTTCGGGTACGCAGTATTTT.

This clonotype has just one count. The rearrangement links TRBV19 to TRBJ2-1; 13 bases fit TRBD2. The V gene end was trimmed by 0 bases and the J gene end by 2 bases; junction bases not matched to a gene: 7. Looked up from germline, CDR1 is LNHDA and CDR2 is SQIVND (reference sequence). The CDR3 covers 19 residues. The CDR3 coding sequence is TGTGCCAGTAGTATAGATCCCCCCGGACTAGCGGGAGCCTACAATGAGCAGTTCTTC. The encoded protein is CASSIDPPGLAGAYNEQFF.

This chain uses TRBV6-9 with TRBJ2-7, with 9 bases matching TRBD2. Germline V lookup: CDR1 MNHGY, CDR2 SVAAGI. Trimming at V came to 4 bases and at J to 0 bases, leaving 10 bases not matched to a gene. The CDR3 is made up of 17 amino acids. CDR3 region: CASSFPSGRMSSYEQYF. In DNA, the CDR3 is TGTGCCAGCAGTTTCCCCAGCGGGAGGATGAGCTCCTACGAGCAGTACTTC.

The sample holds many counts of this clonotype. V and J are TRBV28 and TRBJ2-2; D is undetermined. Germline V CDR1 and CDR2: MDHEN, SYDVKM. V was clipped by 6 bases and J by 6 bases, with 11 bases between them. This CDR3 spans 13 amino acids. The CDR3 sequence: CASSLVMSGELFF. DNA of the CDR3: TGTGCCAGCAGCCTCGTGATGTCCGGGGAGCTGTTTTTT. The full variable domain, completed using reference TRBV28 and TRBJ2-2, is DVKVTQSSRYLVKRTGEKVFLECVQDMDHENMFWYRQDPGLGLRLIYFSYDVKMKEKGDIPEGYSVSREKKERFSLILESASTNQTSMYLCASSLVMSGELFFGEGSRLTVL.

The chain joins TRBV11-2 to TRBJ1-4; D uncertain. The CDR3 length is 13 residues. V lost 5 bases to trimming and J lost 4 bases, with 8 bases between them. The germline gives CDR1 SGHAT, CDR2 FQNNGV. This chain's CDR3 is CASSPGYNEKLFF. Here the CDR3 DNA reads TGTGCCAGCAGCCCCGGATATAATGAAAAACTGTTTTTT. Filled out from reference TRBV11-2 and TRBJ1-4, the complete variable domain reads EAGVAQSPRYKIIEKRQSVAFWCNPISGHATLYWYQQILGQGPKLLIQFQNNGVVDDSQLPKDRFSAERLKGVDSTLKIQPAKLEDSAVYLCASSPGYNEKLFFGSGTQLSVL.

The V and J genes are TRBV7-3 and TRBJ2-1; TRBD2 is a possible D gene (5 bases). The length of the CDR3 is 14 residues. Trimming pared 3 bases from V and 8 bases from J, leaving 14 bases between. Germline CDR1 SGHTA, CDR2 FQGTGA. DNA for the CDR3: TGTGCCAGCAGCTTCAGGACTGGGGTCTATGAGCAGTTCTTC. Translated, it gives CASSFRTGVYEQFF.

This clonotype was seen a handful of times. The chain employs TRBV29-1 and TRBJ1-5; D is unresolved. The CDR3 covers 14 residues. V was clipped by 4 bases and J by 2 bases, with 12 bases between them. The V gene's germline CDR1 is SQVTM and CDR2 ANQGSEA. CDR3 sequence: CSVASLKGNQPQHF. The CDR3 DNA reads TGCAGCGTTGCAAGCCTTAAAGGCAATCAGCCCCAGCATTTT.

The J gene is TRBJ2-4, the V gene TRBV20-1; 9 bases map to TRBD1. Germline V lookup: CDR1 DFQATT, CDR2 SNEGSKA (reference sequence). The CDR3 totals 15 residues. CDR3 nucleotide sequence: TGCAGCGCCGAACAGGGGGCGCTTGCCAAAAACATTCAGTACTTC. It is translated as CSAEQGALAKNIQYF.

J is TRBJ2-3 and V is TRBV19; D might be TRBD2 (5 bases). The germline V and J ends were trimmed by 1 base and 6 bases, with 8 bases remaining between them. The CDR3 extends over 13 amino acids. Germline V CDR1 and CDR2: LNHDA, SQIVND (reference sequence). CDR3 in amino acids: CASSIGGGDTQYF. The CDR3 DNA reads TGTGCCAGTAGTATAGGAGGCGGGGATACGCAGTATTTT.

This clonotype was seen ten or more times. The chain employs TRBV7-2 and TRBJ2-7; unclear D gene. CDR1 is SGHTA, CDR2 FQGNSA, per germline. V was clipped by 3 bases and J by 3 bases, with 3 bases between them. CDR3 length equals 11 residues. The CDR3 DNA follows: TGTGCCAGCAGCTTTAACTACGAGCAGTACTTC. This translates into CASSFNYEQYF. The full variable domain, its missing parts supplied by reference TRBV7-2 and TRBJ2-7, is GAGVSQSPSNKVTEKGKDVELRCDPISGHTALYWYRQSLGQGLEFLIYFQGNSAPDKSGLPSDRFSAERTGGSVSTLTIQRTQQEDSAVYLCASSFNYEQYFGPGTRLTVT.

This clonotype was counted ten times or more. The chain uses TRBV27 and TRBJ2-3; 8 nucleotides align to TRBD1. Per the germline V gene, CDR1 is MNHEY and CDR2 is SMNVEV (reference sequence). CDR3 length equals 15 residues. Germline trimming cut 5 bases from V and 0 bases from J; bases unmatched to any gene: 4. The CDR3 sequence is CASSPWTGSTDTQYF. CDR3 nucleotide sequence: TGTGCCAGCAGTCCCTGGACAGGGAGCACAGATACGCAGTATTTT.